This passage covers 6 T cell receptor beta chains from one sample sequenced in a study of Graves' ophthalmopathy and Graves' hyperthyroidism. The authors amplified TCR beta CDR3 regions from RNA transcripts. The authors performed first-round RT-PCR with HTBI primers and then a second-round multiplex PCR. TCRdb reanalysed the multiplex PCR reads using MiXCR and keeps one entry per CDR3 protein. The sample records around 1,200,000 distinct CDR3 sequences, about two fifths being singletons. The sequencing sample was made of peripheral blood or thyroid tissue (not recorded which). The source is an adult man with Graves' hyperthyroidism.

Comments on this clonotype: At one boundary the junction diverges from the germline segment, which might be a read error. The rearrangement joins TRBV10-3 to TRBJ2-2; no clear D gene. Per the germline V gene, CDR1 is ENHRY and CDR2 is SYGVKD. The CDR3 contains 17 residues. This chain's CDR3 is CASSSVWDGVDTGELFF. Written as DNA, the CDR3 is TGTGCCAGCAGTTCCGTTTGGGATGGGGTCGACACCGGGGAGCTGTTTTTT.

Notes on this clonotype: Just one base apart from a much larger clone, this may be a read error. The chain has TRBV10-3 and TRBJ2-7, with D perhaps TRBD2 (5 bases). Germline V gene data show CDR1 as ENHRY and CDR2 as SYGVKD. The CDR3 has 14 residues. Here the CDR3 reads CASSEDVAYYEQHF. CDR3 nucleotides: TGTGCCAGCAGTGAAGATGTAGCGTACTACGAGCAGCACTTC.

The chain is built from TRBV20-1 and TRBJ2-7, with 7 bases identical to TRBD2. Trimming at V came to 2 bases and at J to 4 bases, leaving 8 bases not matched to a gene. The CDR3 is 14 amino acids. CDR1 and CDR2 (germline): DFQATT, SNEGSKA (reference sequence). The CDR3 DNA follows: TGCAGTGCTAGAACATTAGCGGGCGCATACGAGCAGTACTTC. Encoded protein: CSARTLAGAYEQYF.

The chain is built from TRBV9 and TRBJ1-2; D gene uncertain. This CDR3 is 10 amino acids long. CDR1 is SGDLS and CDR2 is YYNGEE in the germline V gene. V was clipped by 7 bases and J by 4 bases, with 5 bases between them. Here the CDR3 DNA reads TGTGCCAGCCCCCCCTATGGCTACACCTTC. It encodes CASPPYGYTF.

This clonotype was seen repeatedly, ten times or more. The chain employs TRBV11-2 and TRBJ2-7; no firm D call. This CDR3 region has 13 residues. Per germline, CDR1 SGHAT and CDR2 FQNNGV. V was pared by 5 bases and J by 0 bases, with 8 bases between. CDR3 DNA: TGTGCCAGCAGCCGATATTTCTCCTACGAGCAGTACTTC. Translated, it gives CASSRYFSYEQYF.

This clonotype was seen at least ten times. The V and J genes are TRBV19 and TRBJ2-3, with D perhaps TRBD1 (6 bases). Germline values: CDR1 LNHDA, CDR2 SQIVND (reference sequence). V lost 7 bases to trimming and J lost 2 bases, with 13 bases between them. The length of the CDR3 is 14 residues. The chain's CDR3 is CASTPGHYTDTQYF. Here the CDR3 DNA reads TGTGCCAGTACCCCGGGACACTACACAGATACGCAGTATTTT.